The following is a T cell receptor beta chain sequence with its context. The data derive from a study of blood T cell repertoires in COVID-19. The CDR3 extends over 15 amino acids. Germline V gene lookup returns CDR1 SGHVS and CDR2 FNYEAQ. V lost 1 base and J 2 bases, leaving 9 bases between the germline ends. Original data processing: Amplification of reference gene primers was used by the study to estimate nucleated cell counts. TCRdb's table, derived via immunoSEQ multiplex PCR, lists solely in-frame clones and lacks some. From that table come the V and J calls and clone size; the DNA was used to work out D and trimming. The repertoire holds 540,000 or so clones, 70% to 90% seen once, with roughly 8.3% in the top ten.

Sequencing was performed on peripheral blood. The chain carries TRBV7-6 and TRBJ2-1; D perhaps matches TRBD1 (5 bases). The clonotype comes from a woman aged 45-65 years with COVID-19, enrolled during active disease. This chain's CDR3 is CASSLGGGTYNEQFF. The CDR3 nucleotides read TGTGCCAGCAGCTTAGGGGGCGGTACCTACAATGAGCAGTTCTTC.